This TCR beta chain was captured by sequencing in a study of control samples from healthy donors and cancer patients. Measured with immunoSEQ multiplex PCR; TCRdb has only the in-frame clones, and not every one. Of about 120,000 clones in the sample, approximately 90% were seen once. The CDR3 sequence is 16 residues long. The germline gives CDR1 SGHTS, CDR2 YDEGEE. V shed 4 bases and J shed 5 bases, with 18 bases lying between them. The receptor was isolated from a man aged 40-50 years in good health. Material for sequencing was blood. This sequence joins TRBV5-8 and TRBJ1-4, with TRBD1 as a possible D gene (5 bases). CDR3 sequence (DNA): TGTGCCAGCAGCGGGATGACCGGGACGGAAAATGAAAAACTGTTTTTT. Protein sequence: CASSGMTGTENEKLFF.